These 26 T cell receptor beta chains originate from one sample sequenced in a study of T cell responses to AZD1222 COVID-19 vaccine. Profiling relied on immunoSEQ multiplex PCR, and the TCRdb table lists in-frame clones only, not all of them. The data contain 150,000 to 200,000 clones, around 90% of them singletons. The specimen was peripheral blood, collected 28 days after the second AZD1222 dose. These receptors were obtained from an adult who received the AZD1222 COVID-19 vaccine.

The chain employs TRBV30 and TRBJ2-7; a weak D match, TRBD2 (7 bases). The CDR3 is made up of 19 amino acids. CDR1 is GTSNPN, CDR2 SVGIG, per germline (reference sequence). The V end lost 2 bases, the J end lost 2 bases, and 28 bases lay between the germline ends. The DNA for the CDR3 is TGTGCCTGGAGTTCAGGGACTACCAGGGGAGTAAGTAGCCCCTACGAGCAGTACTTC. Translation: CAWSSGTTRGVSSPYEQYF. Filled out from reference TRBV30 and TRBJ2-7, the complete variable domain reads SQTIHQWPATLVQPVGSPLSLECTVEGTSNPNLYWYRQAAGRGLQLLFYSVGIGQISSEVPQNLSASRPQDRQFILSSKKLLLSDSGFYLCAWSSGTTRGVSSPYEQYFGPGTRLTVT.

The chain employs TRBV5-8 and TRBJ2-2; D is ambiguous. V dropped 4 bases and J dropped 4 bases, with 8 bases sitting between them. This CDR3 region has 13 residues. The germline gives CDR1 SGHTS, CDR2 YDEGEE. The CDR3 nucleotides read TGTGCCAGCAGCGGAAGAATCACCGGGGAGCTGTTTTTT. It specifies CASSGRITGELFF.

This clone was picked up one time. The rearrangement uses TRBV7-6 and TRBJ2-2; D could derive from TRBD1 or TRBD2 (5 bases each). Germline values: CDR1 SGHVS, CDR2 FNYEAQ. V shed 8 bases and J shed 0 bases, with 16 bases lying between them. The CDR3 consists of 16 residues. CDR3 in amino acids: CASGLSPGPNTGELFF. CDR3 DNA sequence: TGTGCCAGCGGGTTATCCCCGGGGCCGAACACCGGGGAGCTGTTTTTT.

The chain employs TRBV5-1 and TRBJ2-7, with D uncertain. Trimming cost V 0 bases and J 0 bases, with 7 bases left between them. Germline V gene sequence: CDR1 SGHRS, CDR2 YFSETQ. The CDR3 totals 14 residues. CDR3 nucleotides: TGCGCCAGCAGCTTGGAAGGTTTCTCCTACGAGCAGTACTTC. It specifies CASSLEGFSYEQYF.

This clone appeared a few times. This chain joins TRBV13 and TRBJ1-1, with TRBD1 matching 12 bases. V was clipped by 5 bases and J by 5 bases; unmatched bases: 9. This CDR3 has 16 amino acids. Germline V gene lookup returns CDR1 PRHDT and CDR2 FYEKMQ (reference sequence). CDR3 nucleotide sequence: TGTGCCAGCAGCGCCCGGGACAGGGGGCGAGCAACTGAAGCTTTCTTT. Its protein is CASSARDRGRATEAFF.

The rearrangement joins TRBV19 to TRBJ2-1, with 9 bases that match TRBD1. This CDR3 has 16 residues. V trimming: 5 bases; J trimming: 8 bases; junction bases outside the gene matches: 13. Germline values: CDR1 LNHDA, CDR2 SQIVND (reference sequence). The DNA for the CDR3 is TGTGCCAGTAGTGACAACCCGGGACAGGGATTTGATGAGCAGTTCTTC. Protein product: CASSDNPGQGFDEQFF.

The CDR3 bases are TGTGCCAGCAGCTTGGCCCCGTTGTTCTACGAGCAGTACTTC. It encodes CASSLAPLFYEQYF. The V gene is TRBV5-6, the J gene TRBJ2-7; D gene uncertain. The V end was cut by 0 bases, the J end by 3 bases, with 10 bases between. This CDR3 is built from 14 residues. Germline V gives CDR1 SGHDT, CDR2 YYEEEE. The complete variable domain, with remaining parts taken from reference TRBV5-6 and TRBJ2-7, reads DAGVTQSPTHLIKTRGQQVTLRCSPKSGHDTVSWYQQALGQGPQFIFQYYEEEERQRGNFPDRFSGHQFPNYSSELNVNALLLGDSALYLCASSLAPLFYEQYFGPGTRLTVT.

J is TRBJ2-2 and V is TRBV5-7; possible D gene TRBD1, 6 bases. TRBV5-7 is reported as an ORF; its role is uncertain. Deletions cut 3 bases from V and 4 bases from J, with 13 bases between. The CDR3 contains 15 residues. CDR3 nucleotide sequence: TGTGCCAGCAGCTCGTTCAGGGGAAGCACCGGGGAGCTGTTTTTT. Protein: CASSSFRGSTGELFF.

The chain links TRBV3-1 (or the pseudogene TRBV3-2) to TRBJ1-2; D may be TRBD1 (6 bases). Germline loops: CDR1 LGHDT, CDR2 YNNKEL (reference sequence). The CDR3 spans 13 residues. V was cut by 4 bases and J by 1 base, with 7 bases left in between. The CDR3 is CASSLRGNYGYTF. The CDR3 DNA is TGTGCCAGCAGCCTCAGGGGTAACTATGGCTACACCTTC.

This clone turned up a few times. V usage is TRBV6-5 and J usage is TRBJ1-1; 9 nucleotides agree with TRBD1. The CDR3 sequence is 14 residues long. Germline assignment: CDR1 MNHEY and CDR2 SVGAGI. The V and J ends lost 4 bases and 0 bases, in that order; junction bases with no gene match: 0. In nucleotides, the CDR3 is TGTGCCAGCAGTTGGACAGGGGTGAACACTGAAGCTTTCTTT. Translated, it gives CASSWTGVNTEAFF.

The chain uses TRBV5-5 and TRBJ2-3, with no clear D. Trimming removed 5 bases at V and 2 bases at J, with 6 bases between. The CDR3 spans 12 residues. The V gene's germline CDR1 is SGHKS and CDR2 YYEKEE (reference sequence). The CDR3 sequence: CASRTITDTQYF. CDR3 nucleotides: TGTGCCAGCAGAACGATCACAGATACGCAGTATTTT.

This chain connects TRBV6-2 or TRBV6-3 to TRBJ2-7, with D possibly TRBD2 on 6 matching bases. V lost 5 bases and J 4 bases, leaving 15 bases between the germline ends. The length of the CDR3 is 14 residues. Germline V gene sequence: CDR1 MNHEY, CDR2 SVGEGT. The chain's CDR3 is CASSPAGGGYEQYF. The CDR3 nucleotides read TGTGCCAGCAGTCCCGCCGGGGGAGGTTACGAGCAGTACTTC.

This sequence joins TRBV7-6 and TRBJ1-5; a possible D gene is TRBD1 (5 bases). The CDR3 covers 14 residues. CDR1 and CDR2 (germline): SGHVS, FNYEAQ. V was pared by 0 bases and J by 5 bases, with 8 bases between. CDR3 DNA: TGTGCCAGCAGCTTAGCCTGGGGGGATCAGCCCCAGCATTTT. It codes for CASSLAWGDQPQHF.

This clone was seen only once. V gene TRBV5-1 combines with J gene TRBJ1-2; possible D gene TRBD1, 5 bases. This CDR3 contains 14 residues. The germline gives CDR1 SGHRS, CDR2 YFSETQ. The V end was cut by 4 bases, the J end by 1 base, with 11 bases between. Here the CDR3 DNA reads TGCGCCAGCAGCCCAGGGCCAGTTAACTATGGCTACACCTTC. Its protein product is CASSPGPVNYGYTF.

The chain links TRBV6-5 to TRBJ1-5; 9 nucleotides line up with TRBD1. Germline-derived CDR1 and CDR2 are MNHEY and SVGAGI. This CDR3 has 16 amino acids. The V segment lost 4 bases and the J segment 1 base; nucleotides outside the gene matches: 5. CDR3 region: CASSSLTGGSNQPQHF. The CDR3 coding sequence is TGTGCCAGCAGTTCCCTGACAGGGGGGAGCAATCAGCCCCAGCATTTT.

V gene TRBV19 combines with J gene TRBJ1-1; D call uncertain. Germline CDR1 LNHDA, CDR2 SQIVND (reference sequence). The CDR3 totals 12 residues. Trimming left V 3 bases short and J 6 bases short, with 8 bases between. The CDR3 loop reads CASSIGGSEAFF. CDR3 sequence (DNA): TGTGCCAGTAGTATTGGTGGTTCTGAAGCTTTCTTT. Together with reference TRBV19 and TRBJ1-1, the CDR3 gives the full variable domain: DGGITQSPKYLFRKEGQNVTLSCEQNLNHDAMYWYRQDPGQGLRLIYYSQIVNDFQKGDIAEGYSVSREKKESFPLTVTSAQKNPTAFYLCASSIGGSEAFFGQGTRLTVV.

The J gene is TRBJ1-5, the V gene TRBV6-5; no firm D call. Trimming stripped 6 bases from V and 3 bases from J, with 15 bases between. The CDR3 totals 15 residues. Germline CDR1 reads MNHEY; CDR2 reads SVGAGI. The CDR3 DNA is TGTGCCAGCAGCCCCGTTCCCGGCTCCAATCAGCCCCAGCATTTT. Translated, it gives CASSPVPGSNQPQHF.

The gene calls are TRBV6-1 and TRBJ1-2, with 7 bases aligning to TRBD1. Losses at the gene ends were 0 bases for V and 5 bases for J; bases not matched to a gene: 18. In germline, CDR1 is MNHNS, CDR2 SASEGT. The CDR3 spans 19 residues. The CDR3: CASSEAGTTGAFLRYGYTF. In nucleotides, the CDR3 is TGTGCCAGCAGTGAAGCGGGTACTACAGGGGCTTTCCTTAGGTATGGCTACACCTTC.

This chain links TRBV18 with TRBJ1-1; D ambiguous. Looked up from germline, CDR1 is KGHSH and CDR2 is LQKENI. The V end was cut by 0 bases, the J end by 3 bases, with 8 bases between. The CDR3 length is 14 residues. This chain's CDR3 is CASSPPFSHTEAFF. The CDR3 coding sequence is TGTGCCAGCTCACCACCGTTCAGTCACACTGAAGCTTTCTTT. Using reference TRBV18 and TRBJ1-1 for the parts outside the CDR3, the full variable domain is NAGVMQNPRHLVRRRGQEARLRCSPMKGHSHVYWYRQLPEEGLKFMVYLQKENIIDESGMPKERFSAEFPKEGPSILRIQQVVRGDSAAYFCASSPPFSHTEAFFGQGTRLTVV.

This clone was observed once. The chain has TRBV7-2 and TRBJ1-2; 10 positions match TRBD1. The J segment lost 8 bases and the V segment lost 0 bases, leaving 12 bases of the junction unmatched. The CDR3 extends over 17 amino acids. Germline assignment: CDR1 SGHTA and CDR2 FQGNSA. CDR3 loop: CASSLASSPGQGLGYTF. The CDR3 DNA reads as TGTGCCAGCAGCTTAGCTTCTTCTCCGGGACAGGGGTTAGGCTACACCTTC.

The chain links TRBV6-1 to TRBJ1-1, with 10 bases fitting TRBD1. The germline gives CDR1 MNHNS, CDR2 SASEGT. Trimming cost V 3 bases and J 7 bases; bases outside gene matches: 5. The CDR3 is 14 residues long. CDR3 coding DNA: TGTGCCAGCAGTGAGGGACAGGGGTGGAGTGAAGCTTTCTTT. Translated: CASSEGQGWSEAFF.

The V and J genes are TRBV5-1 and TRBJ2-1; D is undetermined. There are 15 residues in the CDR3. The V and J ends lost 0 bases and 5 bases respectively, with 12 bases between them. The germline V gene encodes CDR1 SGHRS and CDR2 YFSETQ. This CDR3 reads CASSLESGSHNEQFF. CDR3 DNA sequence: TGCGCCAGCAGCTTGGAATCGGGCAGCCACAATGAGCAGTTCTTC.

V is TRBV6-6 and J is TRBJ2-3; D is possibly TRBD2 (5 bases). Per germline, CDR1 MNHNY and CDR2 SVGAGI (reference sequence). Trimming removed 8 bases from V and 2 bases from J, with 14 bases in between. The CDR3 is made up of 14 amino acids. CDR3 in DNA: TGTGCCAGCTATACGGGGAAATACACAGATACGCAGTATTTT. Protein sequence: CASYTGKYTDTQYF.

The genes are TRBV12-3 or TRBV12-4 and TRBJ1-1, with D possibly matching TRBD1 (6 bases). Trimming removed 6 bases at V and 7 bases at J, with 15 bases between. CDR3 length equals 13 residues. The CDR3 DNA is TGTGCCAGCAGCTATGGGGGCGGGGGTGAAGCTTTCTTT. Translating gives CASSYGGGGEAFF.

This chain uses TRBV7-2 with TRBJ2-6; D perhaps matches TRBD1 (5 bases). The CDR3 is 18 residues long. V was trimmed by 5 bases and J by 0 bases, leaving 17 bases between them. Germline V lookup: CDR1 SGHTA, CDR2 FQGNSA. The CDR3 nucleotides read TGTGCCAGCAGCACCAAGCTCCAGGGTCCCTCTGGGGCCAACGTCCTGACTTTC. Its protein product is CASSTKLQGPSGANVLTF.

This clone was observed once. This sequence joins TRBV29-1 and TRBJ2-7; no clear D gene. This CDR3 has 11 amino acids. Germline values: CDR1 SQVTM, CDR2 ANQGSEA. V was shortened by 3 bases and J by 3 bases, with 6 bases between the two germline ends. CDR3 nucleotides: TGCAGCGTTGACAGAGGCTACGAGCAGTACTTC. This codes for CSVDRGYEQYF.